A selection of T cell receptor beta chains follows, all from one sample in a study of human T cells and chemical hapten exposure. MiXCR, applied by TCRdb to the RACE reads, yields one record per CDR3 protein. The table has 25,000 to 35,000 distinct CDR3 sequences, about 7.2% seen once. The specimen sequenced was whole blood. The receptor source for this set is a human donor in good health. Some clones in this sample may be carry-over from other donors' samples. Both conserved end residues are part of each CDR3. Each record gives: V gene, clone size, CDR3 length, J gene, D gene, CDR3 protein, CDR3 DNA. A D gene is named only where the DNA matches it firmly. Size values are once, few and many counts, or a class for expanded clones, and some rows have none.

TRBV6-6	few	15	TRBJ2-3	-	CASSYYAAPTDTQYF	TGTGCCAGCAGTTACTACGCGGCACCCACAGATACGCAGTATTTT
TRBV10-1	few	16	TRBJ1-1	-	CASSKNSPLGNTEAFF	TGCGCCAGCAGTAAAAATAGCCCCTTGGGGAACACTGAAGCTTTCTTT
TRBV25-1	many	15	TRBJ1-2	TRBD1	CASSELGDSFYGYTF	TGTGCCAGCAGTGAATTGGGGGACAGTTTCTATGGCTACACCTTC
TRBV11-2	-	13	TRBJ2-1	-	CASSLDLYNEQFF	TGTGCCAGCAGCTTAGATCTGTACAATGAGCAGTTCTTC
TRBV12-3/TRBV12-4	few	15	TRBJ1-6	TRBD1	CASSLGDRGLGSLHF	TGTGCCAGCAGTTTAGGGGACAGGGGCCTCGGGTCCCTCCACTTT
TRBV2	many	14	TRBJ2-3	-	CASSERRTSDTQYF	TGTGCCAGCAGTGAACGGCGGACCTCAGATACGCAGTATTTT
TRBV28	many	14	TRBJ2-3	-	CASSLSQGRDTQYF	TGTGCCAGCAGTTTAAGCCAGGGGCGGGATACGCAGTATTTT
TRBV11-2	many	15	TRBJ2-1	TRBD1	CASSLRPTGEQEQFF	TGTGCCAGCAGCTTACGCCCCACAGGGGAGCAGGAGCAGTTCTTC
TRBV6-2/TRBV6-3	few	12	TRBJ2-3	-	CASERCGDTQYF	TGTGCCAGTGAACGATGTGGGGATACGCAGTATTTT
TRBV6-6	many	12	TRBJ1-1	-	CASGQTKAEAFF	TGTGCCAGCGGGCAGACGAAAGCCGAAGCTTTCTTT
TRBV12-3/TRBV12-4	many	15	TRBJ2-1	-	CASSFRATSRNEQFF	TGTGCCAGCAGTTTCAGGGCTACCTCAAGGAATGAGCAGTTCTTC
TRBV11-2	many	16	TRBJ1-1	TRBD1	CASSLATGLINTEAFF	TGTGCCAGCAGCTTAGCGACAGGGCTAATAAACACTGAAGCTTTCTTT
TRBV5-1	many	15	TRBJ2-1	-	CASSLSSVSYNEQFF	TGCGCCAGCAGCTTATCTAGCGTTTCCTACAATGAGCAGTTCTTC
TRBV12-3/TRBV12-4	many	14	TRBJ1-1	-	CASSARQLNTEAFF	TGTGCCAGCAGTGCGCGACAGCTGAACACTGAAGCTTTCTTT
TRBV4-1	many	17	TRBJ2-3	TRBD2	CASSQGPSGFPGDTQYF	TGCGCCAGCAGCCAAGGTCCTAGCGGATTCCCGGGAGATACGCAGTATTTT
TRBV3-1	few	13	TRBJ2-3	-	CASSQRWADTQYF	TGTGCCAGCAGCCAAAGGTGGGCCGATACGCAGTATTTT
TRBV20-1	-	15	TRBJ2-1	TRBD2	CSARDPDSGRGEQFF	TGCAGTGCTAGAGATCCGGATAGCGGGAGAGGAGAGCAGTTCTTC
TRBV12-3/TRBV12-4	many	15	TRBJ2-3	-	CASSVWDGGQDTQYF	TGTGCCAGCAGTGTGTGGGACGGAGGACAAGATACGCAGTATTTT
TRBV27	many	15	TRBJ1-2	TRBD1	CASSLSVGQSYGYTF	TGTGCCAGCAGTTTATCAGTGGGACAGTCCTATGGCTACACCTTC
TRBV12-3/TRBV12-4	many	12	TRBJ2-1	TRBD2	CASSWAGDEQFF	TGTGCCAGCAGTTGGGCGGGGGATGAGCAGTTCTTC